This passage covers 15 T cell receptor beta chains from one sample sequenced in a study of blood T cell repertoires in COVID-19. Produced via immunoSEQ multiplex PCR; TCRdb's table is partial and in-frame only. The sample holds 50,000 to 75,000 clones, about 76% seen once. Sequencing used peripheral blood. The receptor set was obtained from a woman older than 75 with acute or convalescent COVID-19.

This clone showed up just a few times. The chain combines TRBV4-1 with TRBJ2-7; maybe TRBD1 (5 bases). Germline assignment: CDR1 MGHRA and CDR2 YSYEKL. This CDR3 is 15 amino acids long. Trimming pared 0 bases from V and 7 bases from J, leaving 16 bases between. The CDR3 reads CASSQDLPPRAEQYF. CDR3 coding DNA: TGCGCCAGCAGCCAAGACCTCCCCCCCAGGGCGGAGCAGTACTTC.

V gene TRBV28 combines with J gene TRBJ2-5, with 7 bases fitting TRBD2. The CDR3 runs to 18 residues. After removal of 0 bases from V and 4 bases from J, the junction contained 14 bases not matched to a gene. The V gene's germline CDR1 is MDHEN and CDR2 SYDVKM. The chain's CDR3 is CASSLWQVGGRVRETQYF. The CDR3 nucleotides are TGTGCCAGCAGTTTATGGCAGGTTGGGGGGAGGGTGCGAGAGACCCAGTACTTC.

The gene calls are TRBV2 and TRBJ1-1; 7 bases are shared with TRBD1. Germline CDR1 reads SNHLY; CDR2 reads FYNNEI. The ends lost 6 bases at V and 1 base at J; junction bases unmatched: 5. The CDR3 runs to 14 residues. This chain's CDR3 is CASSPRTGNTEAFF. CDR3 sequence (DNA): TGTGCCAGCAGCCCCCGGACAGGGAACACTGAAGCTTTCTTT.

The chain is built from TRBV10-2 and TRBJ1-1, with 9 bases fitting TRBD1. Germline trimming cut 9 bases from V and 1 base from J; bases unmatched to any gene: 9. In germline, CDR1 is WSHSY, CDR2 SAAADI. This CDR3 region has 15 residues. CDR3 loop: CASKRGTGRNTEAFF. The CDR3 DNA is TGCGCCAGTAAAAGGGGGACAGGGAGGAACACTGAAGCTTTCTTT.

V and J are TRBV11-2 and TRBJ2-1, with D possibly TRBD1 on 6 matching bases. Looked up from germline, CDR1 is SGHAT and CDR2 is FQNNGV. The CDR3 length is 16 residues. The V gene lost 4 bases and the J gene lost 0 bases, with 13 bases spanning the gap. CDR3 amino acids: CASSSRRGSSYNEQFF. DNA of the CDR3: TGTGCCAGCAGCTCCAGAAGGGGGAGCTCCTACAATGAGCAGTTCTTC.

The rearrangement uses TRBV6-5 and TRBJ2-7; TRBD2 aligns across 9 bases. With V trimmed by 7 bases and J by 8 bases, 15 bases remained unmatched. Germline values: CDR1 MNHEY, CDR2 SVGAGI. The CDR3 has 15 amino acids. CDR3 protein: CASTAILAGDSQQYF. The CDR3 coding sequence is TGTGCCAGCACTGCGATATTAGCGGGAGATTCCCAGCAGTACTTC.

This clone occurred once. The chain combines TRBV11-3 with TRBJ2-3, with D possibly being TRBD2 (7 bases). The germline CDR1 and CDR2 sequences are SGHNT and YENEEA. Between the trimmed V and J ends, which lost 3 bases and 2 bases, there was a span of 15 bases. CDR3 size: 16 residues. The CDR3 region is CASSFQSGGPTDTQYF. In nucleotides, the CDR3 is TGTGCCAGCAGCTTCCAGTCGGGGGGCCCCACAGATACGCAGTATTTT. Based on the CDR3 plus reference TRBV11-3 and TRBJ2-3, the full variable domain is EAGVVQSPRYKIIEKKQPVAFWCNPISGHNTLYWYLQNLGQGPELLIRYENEEAVDDSQLPKDRFSAERLKGVDSTLKIQPAELGDSAVYLCASSFQSGGPTDTQYFGPGTRLTVL.

J is TRBJ2-7 and V is TRBV6-6; D is perhaps TRBD2 (5 bases). There are 13 residues in the CDR3. Trimming cost V 6 bases and J 1 base, with 10 bases left between them. The germline V gene encodes CDR1 MNHNY and CDR2 SVGAGI (reference sequence). CDR3: CASRSGNSYEQYF. For the CDR3, the DNA is TGTGCCAGCAGATCGGGGAATTCCTACGAGCAGTACTTC.

The chain has TRBV28 and TRBJ2-1, with 7 bases fitting TRBD2. CDR3 size: 14 residues. The ends lost 5 bases at V and 6 bases at J; junction bases unmatched: 7. The V gene's germline CDR1 is MDHEN and CDR2 SYDVKM. The CDR3 DNA reads as TGTGCCAGCAGTGTAGCGGGTAGCACCAATGAGCAGTTCTTC. Protein: CASSVAGSTNEQFF.

V usage is TRBV5-4 and J usage is TRBJ2-5; TRBD2 matches at 12 bases. The V and J ends lost 2 bases and 3 bases, in that order; junction bases with no gene match: 2. The CDR3 totals 15 residues. Germline loops: CDR1 SGHNT, CDR2 YYREEE (reference sequence). DNA of the CDR3: TGTGCCAGCAGCTTATGGACTAGCGGGAAAGAGACCCAGTACTTC. Its translation is CASSLWTSGKETQYF. Drawing the rest from reference TRBV5-4 and TRBJ2-5, the complete variable domain is ETGVTQSPTHLIKTRGQQVTLRCSSQSGHNTVSWYQQALGQGPQFIFQYYREEENGRGNFPPRFSGLQFPNYSSELNVNALELDDSALYLCASSLWTSGKETQYFGPGTRLLVL.

The rearrangement joins TRBV2 to TRBJ1-1; TRBD1 matches 10 bases. CDR3 length equals 16 residues. V was pared by 0 bases and J by 5 bases, with 6 bases of the junction left unmatched. Per germline, CDR1 SNHLY and CDR2 FYNNEI. The chain's CDR3 is CASSEAPGQGLTEAFF. CDR3 DNA: TGTGCCAGCAGTGAAGCGCCGGGACAGGGGTTAACTGAAGCTTTCTTT. Full variable domain (rest looked up from reference TRBV2 and TRBJ1-1): EPEVTQTPSHQVTQMGQEVILRCVPISNHLYFYWYRQILGQKVEFLVSFYNNEISEKSEIFDDQFSVERPDGSNFTLKIRSTKLEDSAMYFCASSEAPGQGLTEAFFGQGTRLTVV.

For this clone: Other DNA sequences in the sample encode the same CDR3. The gene calls are TRBV10-3 and TRBJ2-1; D is perhaps TRBD2 (5 bases). Per the germline V gene, CDR1 is ENHRY and CDR2 is SYGVKD. The CDR3 runs to 14 residues. V was cut by 4 bases and J by 2 bases, with 9 bases left in between. The CDR3 loop is CAISGSGTYNEQFF. In DNA form, the CDR3 reads TGTGCCATCAGTGGATCCGGGACCTACAATGAGCAGTTCTTC.

The CDR3 nucleotides read TGTGCCAGCAGCCCGGCGGGCTTTAGCTATAATTCACCCCTCCACTTT. Its protein product is CASSPAGFSYNSPLHF. V is TRBV7-2 and J is TRBJ1-6; D remains ambiguous. Germline V CDR1 and CDR2: SGHTA, FQGNSA. The CDR3 totals 16 residues. The germline V and J ends were trimmed by 5 bases and 3 bases, with 14 bases remaining between them. The full variable domain, rest sourced from reference TRBV7-2 and TRBJ1-6, is GAGVSQSPSNKVTEKGKDVELRCDPISGHTALYWYRQSLGQGLEFLIYFQGNSAPDKSGLPSDRFSAERTGGSVSTLTIQRTQQEDSAVYLCASSPAGFSYNSPLHFGNGTRLTVT.

The chain recombines TRBV29-1 with TRBJ1-1, with 10 nucleotides matching TRBD1. The CDR3 totals 15 residues. CDR1 is SQVTM and CDR2 is ANQGSEA in the germline V gene. The V and J ends lost 7 bases and 0 bases, in that order; junction bases with no gene match: 8. The CDR3 reads CSALPGQGMNTEAFF. The DNA for the CDR3 is TGCAGCGCCCTCCCGGGACAGGGGATGAACACTGAAGCTTTCTTT.

This clone showed up just once. The V and J genes are TRBV3-1 (or the pseudogene TRBV3-2) and TRBJ2-1; 7 nucleotides match TRBD2. CDR3 length: 14 residues. Germline V gene data show CDR1 as LGHDT and CDR2 as YNNKEL (reference sequence). With 6 bases clipped from V and 9 bases from J, the junction kept 11 bases outside the gene matches. The CDR3 DNA sequence: TGTGCCAGCAGAATGCGGCGGGAGACGGGTGAGCAGTTCTTC. It encodes CASRMRRETGEQFF.